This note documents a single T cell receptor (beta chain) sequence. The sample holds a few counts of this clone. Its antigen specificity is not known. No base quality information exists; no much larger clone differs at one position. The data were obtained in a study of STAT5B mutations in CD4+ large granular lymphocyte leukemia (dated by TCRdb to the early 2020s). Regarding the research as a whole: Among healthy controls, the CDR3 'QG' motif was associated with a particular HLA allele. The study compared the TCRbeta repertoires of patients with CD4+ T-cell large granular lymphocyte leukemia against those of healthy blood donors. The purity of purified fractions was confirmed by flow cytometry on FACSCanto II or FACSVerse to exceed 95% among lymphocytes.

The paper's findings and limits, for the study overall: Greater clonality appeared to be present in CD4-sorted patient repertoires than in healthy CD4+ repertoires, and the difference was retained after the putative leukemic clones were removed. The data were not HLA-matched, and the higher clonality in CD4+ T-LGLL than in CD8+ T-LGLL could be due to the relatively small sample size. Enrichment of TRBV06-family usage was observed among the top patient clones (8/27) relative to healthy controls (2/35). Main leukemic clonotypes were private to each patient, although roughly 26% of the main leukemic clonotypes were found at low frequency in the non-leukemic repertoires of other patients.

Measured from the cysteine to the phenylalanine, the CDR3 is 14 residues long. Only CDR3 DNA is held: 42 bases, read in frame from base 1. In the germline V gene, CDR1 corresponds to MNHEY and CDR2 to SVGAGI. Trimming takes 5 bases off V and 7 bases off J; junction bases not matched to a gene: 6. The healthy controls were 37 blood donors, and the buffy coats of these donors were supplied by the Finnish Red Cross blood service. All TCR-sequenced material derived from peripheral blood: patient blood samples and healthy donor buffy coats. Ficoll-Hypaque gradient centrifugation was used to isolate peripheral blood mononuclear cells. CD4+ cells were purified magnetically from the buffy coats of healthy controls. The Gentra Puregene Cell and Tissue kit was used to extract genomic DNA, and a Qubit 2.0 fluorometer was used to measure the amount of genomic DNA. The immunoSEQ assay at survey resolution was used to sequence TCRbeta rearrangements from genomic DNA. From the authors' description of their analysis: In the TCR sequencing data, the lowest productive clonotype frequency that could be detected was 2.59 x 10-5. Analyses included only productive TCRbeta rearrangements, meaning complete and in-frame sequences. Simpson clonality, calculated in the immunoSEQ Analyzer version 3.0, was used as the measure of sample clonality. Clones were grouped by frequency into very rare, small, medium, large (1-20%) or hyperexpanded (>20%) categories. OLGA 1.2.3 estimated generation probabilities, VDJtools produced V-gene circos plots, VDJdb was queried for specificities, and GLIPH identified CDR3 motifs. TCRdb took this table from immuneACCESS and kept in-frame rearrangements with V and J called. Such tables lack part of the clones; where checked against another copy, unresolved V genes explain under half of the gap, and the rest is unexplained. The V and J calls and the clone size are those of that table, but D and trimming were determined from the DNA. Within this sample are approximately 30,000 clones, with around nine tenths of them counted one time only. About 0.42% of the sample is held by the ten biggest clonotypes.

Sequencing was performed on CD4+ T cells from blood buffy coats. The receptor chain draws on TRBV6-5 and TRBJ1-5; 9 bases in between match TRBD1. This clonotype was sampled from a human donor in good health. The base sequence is TGTGCCAGCAGTCGGACAGGGGTTATGCAGCCCCAGCATTTT. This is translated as CASSRTGVMQPQHF.